The sequence of this T cell receptor beta chain was determined in a study of cytomegalovirus exposure and HLA in healthy donors. The method was immunoSEQ multiplex PCR; TCRdb's version includes in-frame clones alone and lacks a portion of them. The data show some 130,000 clones, about 83% seen once. This CDR3 spans 15 amino acids. After removal of 4 bases from V and 5 bases from J, the junction contained 6 bases not matched to a gene. Germline loops: CDR1 SGHRS, CDR2 YFSETQ. This chain links TRBV5-1 with TRBJ1-4; 9 bases are a match to TRBD1. The sample comprised PBMCs. The TCR was taken from a woman younger than 45 in good health and CMV-seronegative. As DNA, the CDR3 is TGCGCCAGCAGCGACCCCGGGACAGGGAATGAAAAACTGTTTTTT. It translates to CASSDPGTGNEKLFF.